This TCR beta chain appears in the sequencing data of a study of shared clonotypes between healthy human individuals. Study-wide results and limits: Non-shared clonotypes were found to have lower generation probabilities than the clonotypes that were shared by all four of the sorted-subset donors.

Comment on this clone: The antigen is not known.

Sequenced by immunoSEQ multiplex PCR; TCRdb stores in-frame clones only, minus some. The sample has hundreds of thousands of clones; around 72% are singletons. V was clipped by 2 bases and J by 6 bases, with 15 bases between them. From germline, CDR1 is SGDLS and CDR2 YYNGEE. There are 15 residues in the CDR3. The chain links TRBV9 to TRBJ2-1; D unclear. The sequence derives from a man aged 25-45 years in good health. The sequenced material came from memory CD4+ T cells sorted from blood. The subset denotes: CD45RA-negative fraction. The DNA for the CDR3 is TGTGCCAGCAGCGTTGGCGATACCCTTAGCAATGAGCAGTTCTTC. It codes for CASSVGDTLSNEQFF. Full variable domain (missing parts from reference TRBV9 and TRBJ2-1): DSGVTQTPKHLITATGQRVTLRCSPRSGDLSVYWYQQSLDQGLQFLIQYYNGEERAKGNILERFSAQQFPDLHSELNLSSLELGDSALYFCASSVGDTLSNEQFFGPGTRLTVL.